Sequencing of this T cell receptor (beta chain) was carried out in a study of cytomegalovirus exposure and HLA in healthy donors. The PCR was carried out with 60 Vbeta primers and 13 Jbeta primers. Some clones are missing from TCRdb's copy, which holds only in-frame ones; the method was immunoSEQ multiplex PCR. Of approximately 150,000 clones detected, approximately 82% appear once; the ten largest clones hold approximately 11%. CDR1 and CDR2 (germline): SGHTA, FQGNSA. The V end lost 5 bases, the J end lost 1 base, and 21 bases lay between the germline ends. The CDR3 contains 17 residues. The chain uses TRBV7-2 and TRBJ2-7; possible D gene TRBD2, 6 bases. The origin of this receptor is a man between 18 and 29 years old in good health and CMV-seropositive. The specimen sequenced was PBMCs. DNA for the CDR3: TGTGCCAGCAGCCCCACCGGGGGTGGGAGTCATTCCTACGAGCAGTACTTC. This codes for CASSPTGGGSHSYEQYF.